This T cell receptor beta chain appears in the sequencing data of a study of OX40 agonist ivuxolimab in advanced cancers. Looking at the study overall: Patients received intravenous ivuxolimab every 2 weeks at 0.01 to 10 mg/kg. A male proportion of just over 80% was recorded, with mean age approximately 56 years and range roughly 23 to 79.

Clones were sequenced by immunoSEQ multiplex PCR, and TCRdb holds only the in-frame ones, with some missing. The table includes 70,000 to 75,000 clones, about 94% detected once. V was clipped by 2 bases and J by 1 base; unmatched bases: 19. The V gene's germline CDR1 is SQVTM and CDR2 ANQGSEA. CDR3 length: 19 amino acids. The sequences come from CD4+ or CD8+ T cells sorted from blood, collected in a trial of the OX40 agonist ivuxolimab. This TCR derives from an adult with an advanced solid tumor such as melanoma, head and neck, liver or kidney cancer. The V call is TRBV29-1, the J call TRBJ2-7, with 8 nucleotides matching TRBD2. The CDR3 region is CSVETPTGRERGPSYEQYF. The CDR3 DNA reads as TGCAGCGTTGAAACCCCCACAGGGAGGGAGCGGGGGCCTTCCTACGAGCAGTACTTC.